These 10 T cell receptor beta chains originate from one sample sequenced in a study of blood T cell repertoires in COVID-19. Using immunoSEQ multiplex PCR, the repertoire was profiled, and TCRdb retains in-frame clones only, with some absent. The sample has 60,000 to 70,000 clones; around four fifths are singletons. The sequencing sample was made of peripheral blood. All receptors come from a woman in her seventies with acute or convalescent COVID-19.

This chain links TRBV2 with TRBJ1-1; no definite D call. Germline V gene lookup returns CDR1 SNHLY and CDR2 FYNNEI. Trimming took off 4 bases at V and 5 bases at J, with 8 bases between the two ends. The CDR3 runs to 12 residues. In DNA form, the CDR3 reads TGTGCCAGCAGTGCCTCGGGAACTGAAGCTTTCTTT. The encoded protein is CASSASGTEAFF.

V and J are TRBV24-1 and TRBJ1-3; a possible D gene is TRBD1 (5 bases). The V and J ends lost 3 bases and 6 bases respectively, with 8 bases between them. From germline, CDR1 is KGHDR and CDR2 SFDVKD. The CDR3 is made up of 13 amino acids. This chain's CDR3 is CATSDTQENTIYF. CDR3 bases: TGTGCCACCAGTGATACACAGGAAAACACCATATATTTT.

The chain uses TRBV15 and TRBJ2-7, with D maybe TRBD1 (6 bases). Trimming left V 3 bases short and J 13 bases short, with 16 bases between. CDR1 is LNHNV and CDR2 is YYDKDF in the germline V gene (reference sequence). The CDR3 is 12 residues long. The CDR3 region is CATSSGRGRRYF. The CDR3 DNA reads TGTGCCACCAGCAGTGGCAGGGGTCGGAGATACTTC.

The rearrangement links TRBV3-1 (or the pseudogene TRBV3-2) to TRBJ2-2; 12 nucleotides match TRBD2. The germline V gene encodes CDR1 LGHDT and CDR2 YNNKEL (reference sequence). The length of the CDR3 is 20 residues. With V trimmed by 1 base and J by 1 base, 10 bases remained unmatched. CDR3 DNA sequence: TGTGCCAGCAGCCAAGGGCTAGCGGGGGGGCCGTCTATGAACACCGGGGAGCTGTTTTTT. Translating gives CASSQGLAGGPSMNTGELFF.

The rearrangement links TRBV4-2 to TRBJ1-6; 7 bases map to TRBD1. The trim removed 3 bases at V and 8 bases at J, leaving 4 bases unmatched. This CDR3 is built from 14 residues. Germline CDR1 is LGHNA and CDR2 is YNFKEQ. DNA of the CDR3: TGTGCCAGCAGCCAGGCGGGACAGTATTCACCCCTCCACTTT. Protein: CASSQAGQYSPLHF.

V usage is TRBV7-9 and J usage is TRBJ2-1; 9 nucleotides align to TRBD1. CDR1 and CDR2 (germline): SEHNR, FQNEAQ (reference sequence). This CDR3 contains 12 residues. V trimming: 5 bases; J trimming: 12 bases; junction bases outside the gene matches: 5. In DNA, the CDR3 is TGTGCCAGCAGCCGATCGGACAGGGGGCAGTTCTTC. Translation gives CASSRSDRGQFF.

The V call is TRBV3-1 (or the pseudogene TRBV3-2), the J call TRBJ2-1; TRBD1 matches at 9 bases. Germline V CDR1 and CDR2: LGHDT, YNNKEL (reference sequence). This CDR3 is 14 amino acids long. The V segment lost 4 bases and the J segment 7 bases; nucleotides outside the gene matches: 5. The DNA for the CDR3 is TGTGCCAGCAGCCGGGACAGGGTGCCAAATGAGCAGTTCTTC. The encoded protein is CASSRDRVPNEQFF.

This clone was picked up a small number of times. V gene TRBV2 combines with J gene TRBJ2-3; 7 bases match TRBD1. The length of the CDR3 is 14 residues. Germline lookup yields CDR1 SNHLY and CDR2 FYNNEI. J lost 3 bases, V lost 5 bases, and 5 bases had no gene match. Written as DNA, the CDR3 is TGTGCCAGCAGTTCCAGGGGGTGGACAGATACGCAGTATTTT. As protein: CASSSRGWTDTQYF.

In the case of this clone: The sample contains more than one DNA sequence encoding this CDR3. The V gene is TRBV6-5, the J gene TRBJ2-5, with D possibly being TRBD2 (6 bases). Germline V gives CDR1 MNHEY, CDR2 SVGAGI. The CDR3 contains 15 residues. Trimming stripped 2 bases from V and 2 bases from J, with 12 bases between. CDR3 loop: CASSYGASDQETQYF. DNA of the CDR3: TGTGCCAGCAGTTACGGAGCTAGCGATCAAGAGACCCAGTACTTC.

The chain joins TRBV3-1 (or the pseudogene TRBV3-2) to TRBJ2-6; D call uncertain. The germline CDR1 and CDR2 sequences are LGHDT and YNNKEL (reference sequence). V lost 1 base and J 0 bases, leaving 4 bases between the germline ends. The CDR3 is made up of 15 amino acids. CDR3 coding DNA: TGTGCCAGCAGCCAAGCAGGCTCTGGGGCCAACGTCCTGACTTTC. It is translated as CASSQAGSGANVLTF.